This T cell receptor beta chain is from a study of molecular identifiers for immune sequencing clone quantification. Study-wide findings and caveats: In cases of identical TCR molecules sharing a barcode, highly expanded clone sizes could be underestimated.

TCRdb processed the PCR reads anew with MiXCR; each CDR3 protein has one entry. The sample holds a few hundred thousand distinct CDR3 sequences, over 20% seen once. A note on this clonotype: Its matching antigen is unknown.

The TCR sequence derives from a human donor in good health. Some libraries in this study had Jurkat cell RNA spiked in. The sequencing input was naive CD8+ T cells from blood, with Jurkat cell RNA spiked in. Subset meaning: FACS-sorted CD8+CD4-CCR7+CD45RA+ naive T cells.

The CDR3 sequence: CASSNPTEDTSGRSTDTQYF. The DNA of the CDR3 is TGTGCCAGCAGTAACCCCACCGAAGACACTAGCGGGCGTAGCACAGATACGCAGTATTTT. The chain combines TRBV2 with TRBJ2-3; 9 bases map to TRBD2. CDR3 size: 20 residues. Germline V gene data show CDR1 as SNHLY and CDR2 as FYNNEI. V shed 5 bases, J shed 0 bases, and the junction held 18 bases outside the gene matches.